This TCR beta chain was identified during a study of identical twins. On this clonotype itself: Its target is not known.

The CDR3 consists of 17 residues. Losses at the gene ends were 2 bases for V and 8 bases for J; bases not matched to a gene: 15. CDR1 and CDR2 from the germline V gene are LNHDA and SQIVND (reference sequence). Findings of the study overall: For cord blood, abundant beta clonotypes had fewer insertions, unlike memory repertoires, which showed none. Invariant MAIT and iNKT cells may have partly biased zero-insertion analyses. Out-of-frame alpha sequences shared between twins exhibited an excess of low generation probability.

It was template switching that added a universal primer site, and there were unique molecular identifiers on the cDNA. TCRdb re-derived calls from the 5' RACE reads in MiXCR, one entry per CDR3 protein. Of 300,000 to 400,000 distinct CDR3 sequences in the sample, around 12% were seen once. This sample was also put to use in a study of yellow fever vaccine responses in identical twins.

The chain is built from TRBV19 and TRBJ2-1; 7 bases are shared with TRBD1. This receptor was identified in a woman between 18 and 30 years old in good health. Sequences were obtained from CD8+ T cells sorted from blood. DNA of the CDR3: TGTGCCAGTAGTATATTAATGGGACAGAATACAGGCGATGAGCAGTTCTTC. Its translation: CASSILMGQNTGDEQFF.